The 14 T cell receptor beta chains listed next were all sequenced from one sample in a study of shared clonotypes between healthy human individuals. Naivety among CD8 cells was defined by CD45RO negativity and positive CCR7 selection, thereby excluding terminally differentiated effector memory CD45RA+ cells. Assay: immunoSEQ multiplex PCR; the TCRdb copy retains only in-frame clones and omits some. The sample has approximately 1.9 million clones; roughly 93% are singletons. The specimen sequenced was naive CD8+ T cells from PBMCs. These receptors were obtained from a man aged 18 to 29 in good health. Some clones in this sample may be carry-over from other donors' samples.

V usage is TRBV28 and J usage is TRBJ1-1; no clear D gene. V was clipped by 4 bases and J by 3 bases, with 21 bases between them. Germline values: CDR1 MDHEN, CDR2 SYDVKM. The CDR3 length is 17 residues. The CDR3 region has the DNA TGTGCCAGCAGTTCTTTCCGGGCCTGGGGTACCGACACTGAAGCTTTCTTT. This sequence encodes CASSSFRAWGTDTEAFF. Supplemented by reference TRBV28 and TRBJ1-1, the full variable domain reads DVKVTQSSRYLVKRTGEKVFLECVQDMDHENMFWYRQDPGLGLRLIYFSYDVKMKEKGDIPEGYSVSREKKERFSLILESASTNQTSMYLCASSSFRAWGTDTEAFFGQGTRLTVV.

Concerning this clone: The same CDR3 also results from other DNA sequences found in this sample. V and J are TRBV5-1 and TRBJ2-6; D remains ambiguous. The CDR3 loop spans 15 amino acids. The germline gives CDR1 SGHRS, CDR2 YFSETQ. The V end was cut by 4 bases, the J end by 1 base, with 9 bases between. The CDR3 DNA is TGCGCCAGCAGCCTGGCCGGATCTGGGGCCAACGTCCTGACTTTC. Protein product: CASSLAGSGANVLTF.

This clone was picked up a small number of times. The chain links TRBV6-1 to TRBJ2-7; the match to TRBD2 covers 13 bases. The V gene's germline CDR1 is MNHNS and CDR2 SASEGT. V was pared by 4 bases and J by 5 bases, with 5 bases of the junction left unmatched. The CDR3 extends over 15 amino acids. Here the CDR3 reads CASSAGLAGEHEQYF. Here the CDR3 DNA reads TGTGCCAGCAGTGCAGGACTAGCGGGAGAACACGAGCAGTACTTC.

The chain couples TRBV6-6 to TRBJ2-7; D unclear. The ends were cut back, 4 bases at V and 3 bases at J, with 13 bases in the middle. The CDR3 loop spans 14 amino acids. Germline loops: CDR1 MNHNY, CDR2 SVGAGI (reference sequence). The CDR3 loop reads CASSSQVEIYEQYF. DNA for the CDR3: TGTGCCAGCAGTTCCCAGGTGGAGATCTACGAGCAGTACTTC.

The chain has TRBV29-1 and TRBJ2-3; 8 bases agree with TRBD1. After removal of 0 bases from V and 1 base from J, the junction contained 6 bases not matched to a gene. The CDR3 totals 16 residues. Germline CDR1 is SQVTM and CDR2 is ANQGSEA. This CDR3 reads CSVEERTGLRTDTQYF. DNA for the CDR3: TGCAGCGTTGAAGAGAGGACAGGGCTACGCACAGATACGCAGTATTTT.

This sequence joins TRBV28 and TRBJ2-3, with TRBD2 matching 12 bases. Trimming at V came to 4 bases and at J to 6 bases, leaving 11 bases not matched to a gene. The germline V gene encodes CDR1 MDHEN and CDR2 SYDVKM. The CDR3 is made up of 17 amino acids. Here the CDR3 DNA reads TGTGCCAGCAGTTCTCCCGGACTAGCGGGAATTTCGGATACGCAGTATTTT. Translating gives CASSSPGLAGISDTQYF. Together with reference TRBV28 and TRBJ2-3, the CDR3 gives the full variable domain: DVKVTQSSRYLVKRTGEKVFLECVQDMDHENMFWYRQDPGLGLRLIYFSYDVKMKEKGDIPEGYSVSREKKERFSLILESASTNQTSMYLCASSSPGLAGISDTQYFGPGTRLTVL.

The chain is built from TRBV2 and TRBJ1-5, with unresolved D. Per the germline V gene, CDR1 is SNHLY and CDR2 is FYNNEI. The CDR3 has 14 amino acids. The V and J ends lost 7 bases and 2 bases respectively, with 12 bases between them. The DNA of the CDR3 is TGTGCCAGCAAAGGACGAGTAGGCAATCAGCCCCAGCATTTT. Its translation is CASKGRVGNQPQHF. The entire variable domain, with the rest obtained from reference TRBV2 and TRBJ1-5, is as follows: EPEVTQTPSHQVTQMGQEVILRCVPISNHLYFYWYRQILGQKVEFLVSFYNNEISEKSEIFDDQFSVERPDGSNFTLKIRSTKLEDSAMYFCASKGRVGNQPQHFGDGTRLSIL.

The CDR3 DNA reads TGTGCCAGCAGCGAGACGGGAGTGTGGTTCTTC. This gives the protein CASSETGVWFF. V is TRBV4-2 and J is TRBJ2-1; possible D gene TRBD2, 6 bases. Germline V lookup: CDR1 LGHNA, CDR2 YNFKEQ. V gave up 5 bases and J gave up 15 bases, with 14 bases separating them. CDR3 length: 11 residues.

This chain joins TRBV19 and TRBJ1-1; 7 bases agree with TRBD1. Germline CDR1 and CDR2: LNHDA and SQIVND (reference sequence). After removal of 7 bases from V and 5 bases from J, the junction contained 13 bases not matched to a gene. CDR3 length: 15 amino acids. The CDR3 protein is CASTPMGAGGTEAFF. DNA for the CDR3: TGTGCCAGTACTCCCATGGGGGCAGGGGGGACTGAAGCTTTCTTT.

This clone occurred a few times. The chain uses TRBV27 and TRBJ2-5; TRBD2 agrees at 10 bases. There are 16 residues in the CDR3. In germline, CDR1 is MNHEY, CDR2 SMNVEV (reference sequence). The junction had 4 bases not matched to a gene; V was cut back by 1 base and J by 2 bases. This CDR3 is CASSLWPAGGQETQYF. The CDR3 DNA sequence: TGTGCCAGCAGTTTATGGCCAGCGGGAGGGCAAGAGACCCAGTACTTC.

The genes are TRBV27 and TRBJ2-3, with D maybe TRBD2 (6 bases). V was pared by 1 base and J by 0 bases, with 11 bases between. The CDR3 runs 16 residues. Germline V lookup: CDR1 MNHEY, CDR2 SMNVEV (reference sequence). CDR3 sequence reads: CASSLLLAHSTDTQYF. The CDR3, as DNA: TGTGCCAGCAGTTTATTACTAGCCCACAGCACAGATACGCAGTATTTT.

V gene TRBV11-2 combines with J gene TRBJ1-1; weak D call: TRBD1 (6 bases). Germline CDR1 is SGHAT and CDR2 is FQNNGV. This CDR3 is built from 15 residues. The germline V and J ends were trimmed by 1 base and 6 bases, with 15 bases remaining between them. The CDR3 DNA is TGTGCCAGCAGCTTAGTCAGTATGGGGGCCCCTGAAGCTTTCTTT. Amino acid sequence: CASSLVSMGAPEAFF.

This chain links TRBV7-9 with TRBJ2-1, with D possibly TRBD2 on 5 matching bases. Between the trimmed V and J ends, which lost 3 bases and 4 bases, there was a span of 10 bases. Germline V gives CDR1 SEHNR, CDR2 FQNEAQ (reference sequence). CDR3 size: 14 residues. The CDR3 is CASSFLGGYNEQFF. Here the CDR3 DNA reads TGTGCCAGCAGCTTCCTAGGAGGTTACAATGAGCAGTTCTTC.

This chain joins TRBV4-1 and TRBJ2-5, with 7 bases lining up with TRBD1. J gave up 4 bases and V 8 bases, and 16 bases lay outside the gene matches. The CDR3 is 16 amino acids. Germline CDR1 reads MGHRA; CDR2 reads YSYEKL. This CDR3 reads CASRFVWDSTGETQYF. The CDR3 region has the DNA TGCGCCAGCCGGTTTGTTTGGGACAGCACGGGAGAGACCCAGTACTTC.